Sequencing of this T cell receptor beta chain was carried out in a study of shared clonotypes between healthy human individuals. TCRdb's copy holds only in-frame clones and misses some; the assay was immunoSEQ multiplex PCR. The sample records 2.3 million or so clones, 85% to 95% being singletons. The sequencing input was naive CD4+ T cells from PBMCs. Subset of the sample: CD45RA+ positively selected. The clonotype was recovered from a young man in good health. Some clones in this sample may be carry-over from other donors' samples.

The CDR3, as DNA: TGTGCCAGCAGCGACCCCGCTTTACAGCGCAGCTCCTACGAGCAGTACTTC. The encoded protein is CASSDPALQRSSYEQYF. The chain has TRBV28 and TRBJ2-7; no definite D call. Germline assignment: CDR1 MDHEN and CDR2 SYDVKM. The V and J ends lost 6 bases and 0 bases respectively, with 21 bases between them. The length of the CDR3 is 17 residues.